The 8 T cell receptor beta chains below all came from one sample that was sequenced in a study of CD8+CD57+ T cells in acquired aplastic anemia. The template for TCR beta VDJ and CDR3 sequence profiling was genomic DNA. A single record per CDR3 protein comes from TCRdb applying MiXCR to the reads. The table includes roughly 160,000 distinct CDR3 sequences, 55% to 70% detected once. The sequenced sample consisted of sorted CD4+, CD8+, or CD8+CD57+ T cells (not recorded which) from PBMCs. All receptors come from a human donor in good health.

The J gene is TRBJ1-1, the V gene TRBV7-4, with 7 bases lining up with TRBD1. The CDR3 has 16 residues. The germline gives CDR1 SGHVT, CDR2 SQSDAQ. V shed 3 bases, J shed 1 base, and the junction held 8 bases outside the gene matches. This CDR3 is CASSLGDREWNTEAFF. The CDR3, as DNA: TGTGCCAGCAGCTTGGGCGACAGGGAATGGAACACTGAAGCTTTCTTT.

The rearrangement links TRBV19 to TRBJ1-2; D not resolved. There are 16 residues in the CDR3. Trimming stripped 6 bases from V and 0 bases from J, with 17 bases between. Germline V lookup: CDR1 LNHDA, CDR2 SQIVND (reference sequence). The CDR3, as DNA: TGTGCCAGTAGGAAACCGGGAGCCGATCCTAACTATGGCTACACCTTC. Translated: CASRKPGADPNYGYTF.

This clonotype was counted a single time. V is TRBV10-1 and J is TRBJ2-1, with 9 bases matching TRBD1. With V trimmed by 6 bases and J by 3 bases, 6 bases remained unmatched. This CDR3 spans 15 amino acids. Germline V gives CDR1 WNHNN, CDR2 SYGVQD (reference sequence). CDR3 sequence reads: CASRGQGPDYNEQFF. CDR3 DNA sequence: TGCGCCAGCAGGGGACAGGGTCCGGACTACAATGAGCAGTTCTTC.

This clonotype was picked up many times. This rearrangement joins TRBV9 to TRBJ1-4; the D gene is possibly TRBD1 (5 bases). The CDR3 extends over 13 amino acids. CDR1 and CDR2 from the germline V gene are SGDLS and YYNGEE. The V end lost 3 bases, the J end lost 7 bases, and 10 bases lay between the germline ends. The CDR3 loop is CASSAGGTEKLFF. The DNA for the CDR3 is TGTGCCAGCAGCGCGGGGGGGACTGAAAAACTGTTTTTT.

This clonotype was counted ten times or more. The chain is built from TRBV6-1 and TRBJ1-5; no reliable D call. The germline CDR1 and CDR2 sequences are MNHNS and SASEGT. V gave up 0 bases and J gave up 7 bases, with 10 bases separating them. The CDR3 runs to 14 residues. Here the CDR3 DNA reads TGTGCCAGCAGTGAAGCGTTGGGTCTCCAGCCCCAGCATTTT. This gives the protein CASSEALGLQPQHF.

On this clonotype itself: Mismatch with germline at one junction end may stem from a read error. The J gene is TRBJ1-1, the V gene TRBV5-1, with D unclear. CDR3 length: 14 residues. In germline, CDR1 is SGHRS, CDR2 YFSETQ. Written as DNA, the CDR3 is TGCGCCGGCAGCTTGGAGGCAGCCAACACTGAAGCTTCCTTT. Translating it yields CAGSLEAANTEASF.

To note about this clonotype: The junction shows a germline mismatch at one end, possibly a read error. This chain joins TRBV20-1 and TRBJ1-1, with a tentative D call TRBD1 (6 bases). This CDR3 is built from 13 residues. CDR1 and CDR2 (germline): DFQATT, SNEGSKA (reference sequence). The chain's CDR3 is CSAAGTLNTEVFF. CDR3 nucleotide sequence: TGCAGTGCCGCCGGGACACTAAACACTGAAGTTTTCTTT.

This clonotype was recorded many times. The CDR3, as DNA: TGTGCCAGCAGCCAAGATTTTGGGTCACCCCTCCACTTT. This encodes CASSQDFGSPLHF. The rearrangement links TRBV4-2 to TRBJ1-6; no clear D. The CDR3 is made up of 13 amino acids. Germline loops: CDR1 LGHNA, CDR2 YNFKEQ. Trimming took off 0 bases at V and 10 bases at J, with 7 bases between the two ends.